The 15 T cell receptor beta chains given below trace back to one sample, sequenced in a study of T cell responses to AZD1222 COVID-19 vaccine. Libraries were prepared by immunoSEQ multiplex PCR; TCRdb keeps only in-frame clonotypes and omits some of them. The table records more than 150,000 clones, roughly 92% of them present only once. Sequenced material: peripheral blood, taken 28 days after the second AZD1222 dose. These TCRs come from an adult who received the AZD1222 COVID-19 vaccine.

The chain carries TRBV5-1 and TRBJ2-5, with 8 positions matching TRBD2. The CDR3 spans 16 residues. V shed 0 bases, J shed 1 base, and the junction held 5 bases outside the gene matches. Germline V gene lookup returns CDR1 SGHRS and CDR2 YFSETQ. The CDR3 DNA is TGCGCCAGCAGCTTGGCCGCCACTAGCGGCCAAGAGACCCAGTACTTC. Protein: CASSLAATSGQETQYF.

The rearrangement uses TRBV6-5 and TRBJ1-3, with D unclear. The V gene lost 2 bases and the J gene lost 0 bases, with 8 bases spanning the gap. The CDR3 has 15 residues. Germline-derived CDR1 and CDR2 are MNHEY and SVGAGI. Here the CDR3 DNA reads TGTGCCAGCAGTTACGCGGGGAGCTCTGGAAACACCATATATTTT. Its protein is CASSYAGSSGNTIYF.

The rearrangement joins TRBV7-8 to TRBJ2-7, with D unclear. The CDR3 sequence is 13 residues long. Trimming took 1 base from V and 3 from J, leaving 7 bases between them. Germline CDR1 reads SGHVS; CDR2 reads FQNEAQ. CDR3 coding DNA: TGTGCCAGCAGCTTAGTGGCTAACTACGAGCAGTACTTC. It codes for CASSLVANYEQYF.

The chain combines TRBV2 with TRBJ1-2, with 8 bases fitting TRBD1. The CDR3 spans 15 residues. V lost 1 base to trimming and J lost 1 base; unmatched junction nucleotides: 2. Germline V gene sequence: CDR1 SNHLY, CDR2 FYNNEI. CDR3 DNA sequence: TGTGCCAGCAGTGAAGGGGGACAGGTTAACTATGGCTACACCTTC. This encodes CASSEGGQVNYGYTF.

This chain's CDR3 is CASSQVSWQSSEKLFF. CDR3 DNA sequence: TGTGCCAGCAGCCAAGTGAGCTGGCAAAGCAGCGAAAAACTGTTTTTT. J is TRBJ1-4 and V is TRBV3-1 (or the pseudogene TRBV3-2); unclear D gene. Germline CDR1 is LGHDT and CDR2 is YNNKEL (reference sequence). V lost 1 base and J lost 8, with 17 bases in between. The CDR3 loop spans 16 amino acids.

For the CDR3, the DNA is TGTGCCAGCGTTCTTCCGGGTGCGGAGACCCAGTACTTC. This encodes CASVLPGAETQYF. V and J are TRBV5-5 and TRBJ2-5; D ambiguous. CDR1 is SGHKS and CDR2 is YYEKEE in the germline V gene (reference sequence). V lost 7 bases and J 5 bases, leaving 15 bases between the germline ends. CDR3 size: 13 residues. The full variable domain, rest sourced from reference TRBV5-5 and TRBJ2-5, is DAGVTQSPTHLIKTRGQQVTLRCSPISGHKSVSWYQQVLGQGPQFIFQYYEKEERGRGNFPDRFSARQFPNYSSELNVNALLLGDSALYLCASVLPGAETQYFGPGTRLLVL.

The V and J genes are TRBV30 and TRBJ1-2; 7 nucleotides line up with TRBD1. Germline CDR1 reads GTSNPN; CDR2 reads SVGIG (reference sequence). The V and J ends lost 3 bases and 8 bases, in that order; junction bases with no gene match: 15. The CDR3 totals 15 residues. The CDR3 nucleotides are TGTGCCTGGAGCAATCCGGGACAGATTTTGGGGGGCTACACCTTC. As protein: CAWSNPGQILGGYTF.

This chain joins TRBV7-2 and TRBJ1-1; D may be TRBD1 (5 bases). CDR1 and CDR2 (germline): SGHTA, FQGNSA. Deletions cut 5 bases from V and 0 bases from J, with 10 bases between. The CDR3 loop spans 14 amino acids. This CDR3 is CASSPGGVNTEAFF. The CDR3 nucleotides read TGTGCCAGCAGCCCTGGGGGGGTGAACACTGAAGCTTTCTTT. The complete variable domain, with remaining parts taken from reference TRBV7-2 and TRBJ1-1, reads GAGVSQSPSNKVTEKGKDVELRCDPISGHTALYWYRQSLGQGLEFLIYFQGNSAPDKSGLPSDRFSAERTGGSVSTLTIQRTQQEDSAVYLCASSPGGVNTEAFFGQGTRLTVV.

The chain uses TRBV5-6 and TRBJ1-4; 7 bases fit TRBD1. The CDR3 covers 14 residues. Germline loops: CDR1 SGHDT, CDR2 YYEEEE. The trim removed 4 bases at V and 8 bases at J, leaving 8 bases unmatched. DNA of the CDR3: TGTGCCAGCAGCACGACAGGGTCCGGAGAAAAACTGTTTTTT. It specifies CASSTTGSGEKLFF.

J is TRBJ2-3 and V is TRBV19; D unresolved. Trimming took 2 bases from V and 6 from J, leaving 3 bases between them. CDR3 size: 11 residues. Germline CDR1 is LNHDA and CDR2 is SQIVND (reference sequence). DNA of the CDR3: TGTGCCAGTAGTATACTTGATACGCAGTATTTT. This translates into CASSILDTQYF.

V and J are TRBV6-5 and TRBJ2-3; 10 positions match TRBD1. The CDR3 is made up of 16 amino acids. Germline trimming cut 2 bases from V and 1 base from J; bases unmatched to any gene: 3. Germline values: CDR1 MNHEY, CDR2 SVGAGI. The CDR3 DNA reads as TGTGCCAGCAGTTACCACGGGACAGGGGGCACAGATACGCAGTATTTT. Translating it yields CASSYHGTGGTDTQYF.

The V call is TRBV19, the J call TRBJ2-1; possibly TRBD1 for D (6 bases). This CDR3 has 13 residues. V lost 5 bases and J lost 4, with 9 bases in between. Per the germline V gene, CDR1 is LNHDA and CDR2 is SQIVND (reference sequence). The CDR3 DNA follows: TGTGCCAGTAGTCGGACAGATTACAATGAGCAGTTCTTC. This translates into CASSRTDYNEQFF.

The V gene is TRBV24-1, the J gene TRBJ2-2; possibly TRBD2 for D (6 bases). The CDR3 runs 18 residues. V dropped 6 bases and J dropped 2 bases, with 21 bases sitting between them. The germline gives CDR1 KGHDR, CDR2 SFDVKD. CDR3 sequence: CATSQSGLRSGNTGELFF. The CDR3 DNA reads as TGTGCCACCAGTCAATCGGGACTCCGGTCAGGTAACACCGGGGAGCTGTTTTTT.

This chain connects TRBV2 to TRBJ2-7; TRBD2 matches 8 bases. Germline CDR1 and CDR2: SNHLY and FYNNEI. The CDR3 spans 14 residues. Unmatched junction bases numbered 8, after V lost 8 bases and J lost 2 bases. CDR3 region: CASGSGRGAYEQYF. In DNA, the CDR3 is TGTGCCAGCGGGAGCGGGAGAGGGGCCTACGAGCAGTACTTC.

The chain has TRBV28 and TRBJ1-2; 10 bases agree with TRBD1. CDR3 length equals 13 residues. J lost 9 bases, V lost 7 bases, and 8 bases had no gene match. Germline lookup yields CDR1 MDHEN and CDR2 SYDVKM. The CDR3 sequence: CASNTGTGASYTF. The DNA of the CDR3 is TGTGCCAGCAATACCGGGACAGGGGCGAGCTACACCTTC.